These T cell receptor beta chains were read from a single sample in a study of technical replicates of blood from a few donors. Clones were read by immunoSEQ multiplex PCR, and TCRdb kept only the in-frame ones, dropping some. This sample has fewer than 90,000 clones, with around 92% found just once. Source material: T cells isolated from PBMCs. The receptors were gathered from a human donor in good health. Both conserved end residues are part of each CDR3. The D gene is left open where the match is weak. Size is stated for part of the rows, as once, few or many counts, or as a class when the clone is expanded.

V	J	size	D	DNA	CDR3
TRBV14	TRBJ2-3	-	-	TGTGCCAGCAGCCAGTCGGGGGATACGCAGTATTTT	CASSQSGDTQYF
TRBV6-6	TRBJ2-7	-	TRBD1	TGTGCCAGCAGTTACTCGAACAGGGGGGTATACGAGCAGTACTTC	CASSYSNRGVYEQYF
TRBV29-1	TRBJ1-1	-	TRBD1	TGCAGCGTCGCCCCGTCGACAGGGGGCAAAGCTTTCTTT	CSVAPSTGGKAFF
TRBV19	TRBJ1-1	-	TRBD1	TGTGCCAGTAGTGTGCCCGGGACAGGGAGATACACTGAAGCTTTCTTT	CASSVPGTGRYTEAFF
TRBV19	TRBJ2-1	-	-	TGTGCCAGTAGTATAGGGGGGGGCCTCAATGAGCAGTTCTTC	CASSIGGGLNEQFF
TRBV2	TRBJ2-5	-	TRBD1	TGTGCCAGCAGTCCGGACAGGGCCGGAGAGACCCAGTACTTC	CASSPDRAGETQYF
TRBV25-1	TRBJ1-1	-	TRBD1	TGTGCCAGCAGCCCACGACAGGGTAGGGACACTGAAGCTTTCTTT	CASSPRQGRDTEAFF
TRBV30	TRBJ1-5	-	TRBD1	TGTGCCTGGAGTTCCGGACAGGGAAGGCAGCCCCAGCATTTT	CAWSSGQGRQPQHF
TRBV6-5	TRBJ2-7	-	-	TGTGCCAGCAGTCCCCGCGGGGGCTCCGCCTACGAGCAGTACTTC	CASSPRGGSAYEQYF
TRBV28	TRBJ1-2	-	-	TGTGCCAGCAGTTTAACCTTGGATCCGAGGGACTATGGCTACACCTTC	CASSLTLDPRDYGYTF
TRBV29-1	TRBJ2-3	-	-	TGCAGCGTTGCCCGGACAGCTGCTAGCACAGATACGCAGTATTTT	CSVARTAASTDTQYF
TRBV30	TRBJ2-6	once	TRBD1	TGTGCCTGGAGCGTATCTGGGACAGGGATGTATGGGGCCAACGTCCTGACTTTC	CAWSVSGTGMYGANVLTF
TRBV4-1	TRBJ2-1	-	-	TGCGCCAGCAGCCAAGATAGCGTGAAAAGAGAGCAGTTCTTC	CASSQDSVKREQFF
TRBV5-6	TRBJ2-5	-	-	TGTGCCAGCAGCTTCTTTCGGTGGCAAGAGACCCAGTACTTC	CASSFFRWQETQYF
TRBV7-2	TRBJ1-2	once	TRBD1	TGTGCCAGCAGCTTACGCACAGGGGATGGCTACACCTTC	CASSLRTGDGYTF
TRBV21-1	TRBJ2-2	-	-	TGTGCCAGCACTACGGACAGCAACACCGGGGAGCTGTTTTTT	CASTTDSNTGELFF
TRBV19	TRBJ1-5	-	-	TGTGCCAGTAGAACAGGGTTTCAGCCCCAGCATTTT	CASRTGFQPQHF
TRBV7-9	TRBJ2-7	-	TRBD1	TGTGCCAGCAGCTCCGGGACAGGCTCCTACGAGCAGTACTTC	CASSSGTGSYEQYF
TRBV5-1	TRBJ2-7	-	TRBD1	TGCGCCAGCAGCTTGGAGGGACAGGGGGCTTACGAGCAGTACTTC	CASSLEGQGAYEQYF
TRBV6-6	TRBJ2-7	-	-	TGTGCCAGCAGTTACCTCCCCCCGGGGGACGAGCAGTACTTC	CASSYLPPGDEQYF
TRBV5-4	TRBJ1-2	-	TRBD1	TGTGCCAGCAGCTCTCAGACAGGGGGTAACGTGAAGGCCCCCTATGGCTACACCTTC	CASSSQTGGNVKAPYGYTF
TRBV6-1	TRBJ2-5	-	TRBD2	TGTGCCAGCAGTCAAGGTCCGGGACTAGCGGGAGGTGAGACCCAGTACTTC	CASSQGPGLAGGETQYF
TRBV4-3	TRBJ2-2	once	TRBD1	TGCGCCAGCAGCCGACAGGGGGCCGCCGGGGAGCTGTTTTTT	CASSRQGAAGELFF
TRBV9	TRBJ2-7	-	TRBD2	TGTGCCAGCAGCGCTACTAGCGGGAGGCGAGGCGAGCAGTACTTC	CASSATSGRRGEQYF
TRBV7-9	TRBJ1-1	-	TRBD1	TGTGCCAGCAGCTACACAGGGGTAGGGACTGAAGCTTTCTTT	CASSYTGVGTEAFF
TRBV9	TRBJ2-2	once	-	TGTGCCAGCAGCGTTTGGGGGCGGAACACCGGGGAGCTGTTTTTT	CASSVWGRNTGELFF
TRBV2	TRBJ2-1	-	TRBD2	TGTGCCAGCAAGAGACTAGCGGGAGGGGGGGATGAGCAGTTCTTC	CASKRLAGGGDEQFF
TRBV9	TRBJ1-4	-	-	TGTGCCAGCAGCGTACAGGGAGGGAGCAATGAAAAACTGTTTTTT	CASSVQGGSNEKLFF
TRBV6-5	TRBJ1-1	-	TRBD1	TGTGCCAGCGACAGGGGGCCTTCCACTGAAGCTTTCTTT	CASDRGPSTEAFF
TRBV7-2	TRBJ1-3	-	TRBD1	TGTGCCAGCAGCCTCGGAGGGACAGCTGGAAACACCATATATTTT	CASSLGGTAGNTIYF
TRBV6-1	TRBJ1-5	-	TRBD1	TGTGCCAGCAGGGATACAGGGGGCCGACAGCCCCAGCATTTT	CASRDTGGRQPQHF
TRBV9	TRBJ1-5	-	-	TGTGCCAGCAGCACTACGGCCTACGGCAATCAGCCCCAGCATTTT	CASSTTAYGNQPQHF
TRBV9	TRBJ2-5	-	TRBD1	TGTGCCAGCAGTTTGAGGGGGCGACAAGAGACCCAGTACTTC	CASSLRGRQETQYF
TRBV9	TRBJ2-6	-	TRBD1	TGTGCCAGCAGCGTACCTTCAATAGGGGGCGCAGGATCTGGGGCCAACGTCCTGACTTTC	CASSVPSIGGAGSGANVLTF
TRBV19	TRBJ2-7	-	TRBD2	TGTGCCAGTAGCCTCCGGGACTACTCGTACGAGCAGTACTTC	CASSLRDYSYEQYF
TRBV28	TRBJ2-7	-	TRBD1	TGTGCCAGCAGTCAACCCAGTCGGGACAGGGGTGATTCCTACGAGCAGTACTTC	CASSQPSRDRGDSYEQYF
TRBV15	TRBJ1-2	-	-	TGTGCCACCAGCAGAGATCGGGGGTGGGTCCCCTATGGCTACACCTTC	CATSRDRGWVPYGYTF
TRBV6-1	TRBJ1-5	-	-	TGTGCCAGCGAGCTCTCGGGACACAGCAATCAGCCCCAGCATTTT	CASELSGHSNQPQHF
TRBV7-9	TRBJ2-7	-	-	TGTGCCAGCAGCTTAAGGTTTGAGAAGGGAGCCTCCTACGAGCAGTACTTC	CASSLRFEKGASYEQYF
TRBV5-4	TRBJ2-4	-	TRBD2	TGTGCCAGCAGCGTCCTAGCGGGAGGCACGGAGGGCAAAAACATTCAGTACTTC	CASSVLAGGTEGKNIQYF
TRBV25-1	TRBJ1-4	-	-	TGTGCCAGCAGTGATGGACAGAGTACAACTAATGAAAAACTGTTTTTT	CASSDGQSTTNEKLFF
TRBV7-2	TRBJ2-7	once	TRBD2	TGTGCCAGCAGCTCTCGTACTAGCGGAGTACCCTCCTACGAGCAGTACTTC	CASSSRTSGVPSYEQYF
TRBV6-5	TRBJ2-7	-	-	TGTGCCAGCAGTTACTCGGAGGGACGAACCTACGAGCAGTACTTC	CASSYSEGRTYEQYF
TRBV25-1	TRBJ1-3	once	TRBD1	TGTGCCAGCAGTGAAGAACGGACAGGGTCTGGAAACACCATATATTTT	CASSEERTGSGNTIYF
TRBV19	TRBJ1-1	-	TRBD1	TGTGCCAGTAGTTCAGGGGGGAACACTGAAGCTTTCTTT	CASSSGGNTEAFF